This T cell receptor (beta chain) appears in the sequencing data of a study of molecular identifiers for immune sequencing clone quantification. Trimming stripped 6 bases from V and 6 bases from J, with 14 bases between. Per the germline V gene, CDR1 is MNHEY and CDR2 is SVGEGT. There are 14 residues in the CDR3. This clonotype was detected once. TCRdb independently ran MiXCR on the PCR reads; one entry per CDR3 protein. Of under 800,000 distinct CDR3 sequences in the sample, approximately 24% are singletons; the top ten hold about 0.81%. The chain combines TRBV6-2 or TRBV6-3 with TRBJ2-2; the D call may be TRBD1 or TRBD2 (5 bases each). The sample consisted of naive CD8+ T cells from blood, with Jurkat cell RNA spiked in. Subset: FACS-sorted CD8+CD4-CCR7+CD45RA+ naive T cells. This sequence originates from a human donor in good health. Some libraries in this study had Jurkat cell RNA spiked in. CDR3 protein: CASRRGVSAGELFF. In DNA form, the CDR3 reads TGTGCCAGCAGAAGAGGGGTGTCGGCCGGGGAGCTGTTTTTT.